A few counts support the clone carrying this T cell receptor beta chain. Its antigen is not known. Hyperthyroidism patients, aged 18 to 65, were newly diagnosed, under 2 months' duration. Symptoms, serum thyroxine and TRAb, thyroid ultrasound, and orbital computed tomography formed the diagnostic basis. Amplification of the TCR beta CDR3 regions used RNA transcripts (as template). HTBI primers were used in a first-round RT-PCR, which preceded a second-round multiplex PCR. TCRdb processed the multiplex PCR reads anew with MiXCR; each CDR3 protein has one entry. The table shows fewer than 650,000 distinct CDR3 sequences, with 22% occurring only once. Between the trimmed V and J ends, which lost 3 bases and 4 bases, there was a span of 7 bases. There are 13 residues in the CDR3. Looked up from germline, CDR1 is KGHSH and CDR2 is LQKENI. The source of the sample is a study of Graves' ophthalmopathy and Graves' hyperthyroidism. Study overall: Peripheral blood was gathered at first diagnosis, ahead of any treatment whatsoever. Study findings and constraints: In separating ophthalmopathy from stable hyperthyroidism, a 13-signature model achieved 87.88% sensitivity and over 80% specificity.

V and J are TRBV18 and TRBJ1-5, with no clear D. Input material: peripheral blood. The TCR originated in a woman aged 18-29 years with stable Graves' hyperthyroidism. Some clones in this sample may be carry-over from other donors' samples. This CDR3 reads CASSPKGNQPQHF. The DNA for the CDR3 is TGTGCCAGCTCACCCAAAGGGAATCAGCCCCAGCATTTT.